This TCR beta chain stems from a study of response to subunit inactivated influenza vaccine. Study-wide points: Authors suggested each seasonal flu vaccination may recruit only limited numbers of new T cells.

TCRdb used MiXCR to reprocess the RT-PCR reads, holding one entry per CDR3 protein. This sample yields around 650,000 distinct CDR3 sequences, of which less than 20% are seen a single time; around 10% belongs to the top ten. This clonotype came up a few times. Antigen unknown. The CDR3 contains 17 residues. The receptor comes from a middle-aged man who received an inactivated influenza vaccine. Sample: PBMCs from blood, taken about 13 days after vaccination. This chain connects TRBV21-1 to TRBJ2-7; TRBD1 was called by the table and not checked on the DNA. TRBV21-1 is a known pseudogene. The CDR3 is CASSKIKGWGYSHEQYF. The CDR3 region has the DNA TGTGCCAGCAGCAAGATAAAGGGGTGGGGTTATTCCCACGAGCAGTACTTC.